The clone carrying this T cell receptor (beta chain) was observed a single time. This entry comes from a study of blood T cell repertoires in COVID-19. Authors' analysis steps: Scientists estimated how many nucleated cells there were by amplifying reference gene primers. Method: immunoSEQ multiplex PCR; TCRdb's copy keeps in-frame clones and lacks some. V and J calls and clone size are as listed in that table; D and trimming were resolved from the DNA. The sample lists around 130,000 clones, about 86% occurring once. The study drew participants aged about 18 to 90 years from some 24 US areas. The CDR3 runs 13 residues. The V and J ends lost 7 bases and 6 bases, in that order; junction bases with no gene match: 5.

The clonotype originates from a middle-aged man with acute COVID-19. Sequencing was done on a sample of PBMCs or T cells enriched from blood (not recorded which). The V gene is TRBV12-3 or TRBV12-4, the J gene TRBJ1-5, with 8 bases matching TRBD1. The CDR3, as DNA: TGTGCCAGCACCAGGGGGCGAGGTCAGCCCCAGCATTTT. Residues: CASTRGRGQPQHF.